This T cell receptor beta chain is from a study of cytomegalovirus exposure and HLA in healthy donors. Here immunoSEQ multiplex PCR was the method, and the copy in TCRdb shows in-frame clones only, minus some. This table has more than 140,000 clones, roughly nine tenths appearing once. Input material: PBMCs. This sequence was found in a young woman in good health and CMV-seropositive.

In DNA form, the CDR3 reads TGTGCCAGCAGTGAAACGTCTTGGGGGGGGCCGGCGGCAACTAATGAAAAACTGTTTTTT. Translation gives CASSETSWGGPAATNEKLFF. The chain employs TRBV6-1 and TRBJ1-4; possibly TRBD1 for D (6 bases). CDR3 size: 20 residues. The germline gives CDR1 MNHNS, CDR2 SASEGT. The V and J ends lost 2 bases and 0 bases respectively, with 22 bases between them.